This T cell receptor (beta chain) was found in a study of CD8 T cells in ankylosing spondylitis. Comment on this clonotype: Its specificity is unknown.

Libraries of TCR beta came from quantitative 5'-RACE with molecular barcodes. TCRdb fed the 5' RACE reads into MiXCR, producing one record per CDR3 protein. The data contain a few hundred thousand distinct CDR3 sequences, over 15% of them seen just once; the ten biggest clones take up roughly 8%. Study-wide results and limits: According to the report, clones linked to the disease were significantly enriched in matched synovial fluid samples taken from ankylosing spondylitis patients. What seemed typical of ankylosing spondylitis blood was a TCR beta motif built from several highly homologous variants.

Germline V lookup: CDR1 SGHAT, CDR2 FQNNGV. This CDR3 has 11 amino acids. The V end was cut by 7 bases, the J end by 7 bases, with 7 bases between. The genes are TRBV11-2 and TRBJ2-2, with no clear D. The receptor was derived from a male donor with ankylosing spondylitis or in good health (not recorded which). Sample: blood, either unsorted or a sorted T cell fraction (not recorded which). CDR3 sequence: CASIRGGELFF. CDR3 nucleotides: TGTGCCAGCATACGCGGCGGGGAGCTGTTTTTT. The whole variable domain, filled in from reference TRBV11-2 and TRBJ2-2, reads EAGVAQSPRYKIIEKRQSVAFWCNPISGHATLYWYQQILGQGPKLLIQFQNNGVVDDSQLPKDRFSAERLKGVDSTLKIQPAKLEDSAVYLCASIRGGELFFGEGSRLTVL.